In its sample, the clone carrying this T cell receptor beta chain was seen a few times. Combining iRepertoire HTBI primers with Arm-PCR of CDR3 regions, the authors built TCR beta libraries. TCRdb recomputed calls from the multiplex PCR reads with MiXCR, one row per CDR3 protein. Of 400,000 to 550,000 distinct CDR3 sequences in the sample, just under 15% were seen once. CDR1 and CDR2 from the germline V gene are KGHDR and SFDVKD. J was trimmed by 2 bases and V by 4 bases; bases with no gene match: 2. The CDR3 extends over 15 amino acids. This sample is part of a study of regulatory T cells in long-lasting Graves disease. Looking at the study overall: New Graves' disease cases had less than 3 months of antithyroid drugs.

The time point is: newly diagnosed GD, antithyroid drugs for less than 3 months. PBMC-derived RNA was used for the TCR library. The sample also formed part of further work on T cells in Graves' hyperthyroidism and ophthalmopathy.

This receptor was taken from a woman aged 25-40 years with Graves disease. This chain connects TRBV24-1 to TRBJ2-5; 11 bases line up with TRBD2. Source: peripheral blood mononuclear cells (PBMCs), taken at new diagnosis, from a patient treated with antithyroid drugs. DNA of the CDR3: TGTGCCACCAGTGAAGGGACTAGCGGACAAGAGACCCAGTACTTC. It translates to CATSEGTSGQETQYF.